These 27 T cell receptor beta chains were sequenced from one sample in a study of blood T cell repertoires in COVID-19. Libraries were prepared by immunoSEQ multiplex PCR; TCRdb keeps only in-frame clonotypes and omits some of them. The sample has some 60,000 clones; about nine tenths are singletons. Sequenced sample: peripheral blood. These receptors were taken from a middle-aged man with acute or convalescent COVID-19.

The chain uses TRBV6-5 and TRBJ1-1; TRBD1 is a possible D gene (5 bases). CDR1 and CDR2 (germline): MNHEY, SVGAGI. Trimming shortened V by 6 bases and J by 4 bases, and 15 bases separated the two germline ends. The length of the CDR3 is 14 residues. The CDR3 DNA is TGTGCCAGCAGCTCGGGGCGGGGTGGCACTGAAGCTTTCTTT. It translates to CASSSGRGGTEAFF.

The chain links TRBV18 to TRBJ1-5; 8 bases match TRBD1. After removal of 4 bases from V and 1 base from J, the junction contained 3 bases not matched to a gene. The CDR3 runs 15 residues. CDR1 and CDR2 from the germline V gene are KGHSH and LQKENI. In DNA, the CDR3 is TGTGCCAGCTCACGGGACAGGTGGAGCAATCAGCCCCAGCATTTT. Translation: CASSRDRWSNQPQHF.

The CDR3 sequence: CASSSIGQDIAKNIQYF. CDR3 bases: TGTGCCAGCAGTTCCATAGGACAGGATATAGCCAAAAACATTCAGTACTTC. This sequence joins TRBV28 and TRBJ2-4, with 7 bases aligning to TRBD1. The germline CDR1 and CDR2 sequences are MDHEN and SYDVKM. The CDR3 has 17 residues. Trimming took 4 bases from V and 0 from J; bases not matched to a gene: 9.

As regards this clone: One end of the junction does not line up with germline, which may come from a read error. This chain links TRBV7-3 with TRBJ2-5, with D possibly TRBD1 on 6 matching bases. Germline values: CDR1 SGHTA, CDR2 FQGTGA. The CDR3 contains 14 residues. CDR3 sequence: CASSKQGDQETQYF. CDR3 nucleotides: TGTGCCAGCAGTAAACAGGGTGACCAGGAGACCCAGTACTTC.

V gene TRBV10-3 combines with J gene TRBJ2-7, with 10 bases matching TRBD2. V lost 6 bases to trimming and J lost 1 base; unmatched junction nucleotides: 6. Germline V gene data show CDR1 as ENHRY and CDR2 as SYGVKD. The CDR3 loop spans 15 amino acids. The CDR3 sequence is CAISSLAGSSYEQYF. DNA for the CDR3: TGTGCCATCAGCTCACTAGCGGGAAGTTCCTACGAGCAGTACTTC.

This clone was picked up one time. The rearrangement uses TRBV12-3 or TRBV12-4 and TRBJ1-1; a possible D gene is TRBD1 (6 bases). There are 13 residues in the CDR3. V dropped 3 bases and J dropped 4 bases, with 9 bases sitting between them. CDR3 nucleotides: TGTGCCAGCAGTTTCGGGGGGCTCACTGAAGCTTTCTTT. Amino acids: CASSFGGLTEAFF.

This sequence joins TRBV4-1 and TRBJ2-3, with a weak D call TRBD1 (5 bases). There are 13 residues in the CDR3. Germline V gives CDR1 MGHRA, CDR2 YSYEKL. Trimming removed 3 bases from V and 9 bases from J, with 13 bases in between. CDR3 loop: CASSQGRQSTQYF. In DNA, the CDR3 is TGCGCCAGCAGCCAGGGCAGACAGTCGACGCAGTATTTT.

V gene TRBV29-1 combines with J gene TRBJ1-2; a possible D gene is TRBD1 (6 bases). Germline values: CDR1 SQVTM, CDR2 ANQGSEA. The germline V and J ends were trimmed by 3 bases and 8 bases, with 16 bases remaining between them. CDR3 size: 13 residues. The CDR3: CSVEDWGGPGYTF. In DNA form, the CDR3 reads TGCAGCGTTGAGGACTGGGGGGGCCCGGGCTACACCTTC.

The rearrangement links TRBV27 to TRBJ2-5, with D unresolved. Trimming cost V 0 bases and J 5 bases, with 10 bases left between them. Germline V gene sequence: CDR1 MNHEY, CDR2 SMNVEV (reference sequence). The CDR3 has 14 residues. The CDR3 loop reads CASSLSAPRETQYF. The CDR3 DNA reads TGTGCCAGCAGTTTATCAGCCCCGCGCGAGACCCAGTACTTC.

The chain has TRBV11-2 and TRBJ1-4; 8 bases fit TRBD1. The CDR3 spans 15 residues. Trimming took 5 bases from V and 4 from J; bases not matched to a gene: 6. The V gene's germline CDR1 is SGHAT and CDR2 FQNNGV. This CDR3 reads CASSPQGADNEKLFF. CDR3 coding DNA: TGTGCCAGCAGCCCTCAGGGGGCTGATAATGAAAAACTGTTTTTT.

The chain links TRBV30 to TRBJ2-3; 8 bases are a match to TRBD1. The J segment lost 3 bases and the V segment lost 3 bases, leaving 8 bases of the junction unmatched. The CDR3 runs to 15 residues. Per the germline V gene, CDR1 is GTSNPN and CDR2 is SVGIG (reference sequence). The CDR3 spells CAWSGQGSRTDTQYF. CDR3 sequence (DNA): TGTGCCTGGAGCGGACAGGGTAGTCGGACAGATACGCAGTATTTT.

This chain's CDR3 is CASSIGTGGNQPQHF. CDR3 DNA sequence: TGTGCCAGTAGTATCGGGACAGGCGGCAATCAGCCCCAGCATTTT. The chain carries TRBV19 and TRBJ1-5; TRBD1 aligns across 8 bases. V dropped 3 bases and J dropped 2; count of bases not matched to a gene: 3. This CDR3 has 15 residues. Germline CDR1 and CDR2: LNHDA and SQIVND (reference sequence).

This clone was found a few times. The chain carries TRBV19 and TRBJ2-5; 7 bases line up with TRBD2. The CDR3 extends over 15 amino acids. Germline CDR1 is LNHDA and CDR2 is SQIVND (reference sequence). Germline trimming cut 0 bases from V and 7 bases from J; bases unmatched to any gene: 8. The CDR3: CASSIDGSSGGTQYF. The CDR3 DNA sequence: TGTGCCAGTAGTATAGATGGGTCTAGCGGCGGGACCCAGTACTTC.

CDR3 residues: CASSQRQGLNTEAFF. In DNA, the CDR3 is TGCGCCAGCAGCCAACGACAGGGATTGAACACTGAAGCTTTCTTT. The chain joins TRBV4-3 to TRBJ1-1, with 7 positions matching TRBD1. The CDR3 runs to 15 residues. The trim removed 2 bases at V and 0 bases at J, leaving 3 bases unmatched. Germline lookup yields CDR1 LGHNA and CDR2 YSLEER.

The chain recombines TRBV7-2 with TRBJ1-5; 9 nucleotides agree with TRBD1. V dropped 4 bases and J dropped 7; count of bases not matched to a gene: 11. There are 16 residues in the CDR3. Per germline, CDR1 SGHTA and CDR2 FQGNSA. CDR3 in amino acids: CASSSGTGFLNQPQHF. The CDR3 coding sequence is TGTGCCAGCAGCTCCGGGACAGGGTTCTTGAACCAGCCCCAGCATTTT.

The CDR3 loop reads CASSYSSSGSYEQYF. CDR3 sequence (DNA): TGTGCCAGCAGTTACTCGAGTAGCGGGAGCTACGAGCAGTACTTC. V gene TRBV6-5 combines with J gene TRBJ2-7; 9 bases map to TRBD2. Germline values: CDR1 MNHEY, CDR2 SVGAGI. The CDR3 loop spans 15 amino acids. V lost 0 bases to trimming and J lost 3 bases; unmatched junction nucleotides: 3.

The V call is TRBV30, the J call TRBJ1-5; TRBD1 is a possible D gene (5 bases). The germline V gene encodes CDR1 GTSNPN and CDR2 SVGIG (reference sequence). Trimming shortened V by 0 bases and J by 5 bases, and 17 bases separated the two germline ends. CDR3 length equals 16 residues. The CDR3 reads CAWSVQRWGPHQPQHF. In DNA, the CDR3 is TGTGCCTGGAGTGTACAAAGGTGGGGCCCCCATCAGCCCCAGCATTTT.

The genes are TRBV19 and TRBJ1-5, with D possibly matching TRBD1 (5 bases). The CDR3 has 16 amino acids. Between the trimmed V and J ends, which lost 3 bases and 2 bases, there was a span of 14 bases. The germline CDR1 and CDR2 sequences are LNHDA and SQIVND (reference sequence). CDR3 protein: CASSISRGLGNQPQHF. In nucleotides, the CDR3 is TGTGCCAGTAGTATTAGTAGGGGCTTGGGCAATCAGCCCCAGCATTTT.

The chain is built from TRBV6-5 and TRBJ2-7, with 7 bases lining up with TRBD1. Germline V gene data show CDR1 as MNHEY and CDR2 as SVGAGI. CDR3 size: 13 residues. With 7 bases clipped from V and 2 bases from J, the junction kept 5 bases outside the gene matches. The CDR3 DNA reads as TGTGCCAGCATTGCGACAGGGACCTACGAGCAGTACTTC. It specifies CASIATGTYEQYF.

The chain carries TRBV6-5 and TRBJ1-1; 9 nucleotides align to TRBD1. This CDR3 spans 13 amino acids. CDR1 is MNHEY, CDR2 SVGAGI, per germline. The V and J ends lost 10 bases and 0 bases, in that order; junction bases with no gene match: 3. In nucleotides, the CDR3 is TGTGCCACTAGGACAGGGGTGAACACTGAAGCTTTCTTT. Its translation is CATRTGVNTEAFF.

The rearrangement links TRBV11-2 to TRBJ2-5; 10 bases match TRBD2. Looked up from germline, CDR1 is SGHAT and CDR2 is FQNNGV. After removal of 4 bases from V and 4 bases from J, the junction contained 9 bases not matched to a gene. The CDR3 extends over 16 amino acids. The DNA for the CDR3 is TGTGCCAGCAGCTCAGTCTTCGGGACTAGCGTAGAGACCCAGTACTTC. Encoded protein: CASSSVFGTSVETQYF.

The chain recombines TRBV7-9 with TRBJ2-7, with D possibly matching TRBD1 (6 bases). CDR1 SEHNR and CDR2 FQNEAQ come from the germline V gene (reference sequence). The CDR3 has 12 amino acids. V was shortened by 8 bases and J by 4 bases, with 12 bases between the two germline ends. The CDR3 loop reads CASQGPQYEQYF. CDR3 DNA: TGTGCCAGCCAGGGGCCCCAATACGAGCAGTACTTC.

This rearrangement joins TRBV5-1 to TRBJ1-1; tentatively, D is TRBD1 (5 bases). Trimming took 2 bases from V and 2 from J, leaving 7 bases between them. The CDR3 is 13 residues long. Per germline, CDR1 SGHRS and CDR2 YFSETQ. The DNA of the CDR3 is TGCGCCAGCAGCTTAGGGGAAAACACTGAAGCTTTCTTT. As protein: CASSLGENTEAFF.

This clone appeared a single time. The chain employs TRBV29-1 and TRBJ2-2; 14 nucleotides match TRBD2. V lost 6 bases to trimming and J lost 8 bases; unmatched junction nucleotides: 8. The CDR3 consists of 15 residues. Germline CDR1 SQVTM, CDR2 ANQGSEA. CDR3 in DNA: TGCAGCGTATCGGGACTAGCGGGAGTTTTGGGGGAGCTGTTTTTT. The encoded protein is CSVSGLAGVLGELFF.

This chain joins TRBV29-1 and TRBJ2-4; weak D call: TRBD1 (6 bases). Trimming shortened V by 6 bases and J by 6 bases, and 18 bases separated the two germline ends. The germline CDR1 and CDR2 sequences are SQVTM and ANQGSEA. The CDR3 loop spans 14 amino acids. The CDR3 is CSVPRDIPRNIQYF. CDR3 sequence (DNA): TGCAGCGTCCCCCGGGACATCCCACGAAACATTCAGTACTTC.

This chain links TRBV18 with TRBJ2-1; TRBD2 is a possible D gene (6 bases). The germline gives CDR1 KGHSH, CDR2 LQKENI. V shed 0 bases and J shed 0 bases, with 9 bases lying between them. The CDR3 consists of 16 residues. DNA for the CDR3: TGTGCCAGCTCACCACCTAGCGGCTTCTCCTACAATGAGCAGTTCTTC. Encoded protein: CASSPPSGFSYNEQFF.

This chain joins TRBV9 and TRBJ2-7; 7 nucleotides agree with TRBD2. The CDR3 sequence is 15 residues long. The germline gives CDR1 SGDLS, CDR2 YYNGEE. J was trimmed by 4 bases and V by 2 bases; bases with no gene match: 9. Written as DNA, the CDR3 is TGTGCCAGCAGCGTCGGGACGGGGGGATTTTACGAGCAGTACTTC. Amino acids: CASSVGTGGFYEQYF. The whole variable domain, filled in from reference TRBV9 and TRBJ2-7, reads DSGVTQTPKHLITATGQRVTLRCSPRSGDLSVYWYQQSLDQGLQFLIQYYNGEERAKGNILERFSAQQFPDLHSELNLSSLELGDSALYFCASSVGTGGFYEQYFGPGTRLTVT.